What follows are 16 T cell receptor beta chains derived from one specimen sequenced in a study of blood T cell repertoires in COVID-19. Libraries were prepared by immunoSEQ multiplex PCR; TCRdb keeps only in-frame clonotypes and omits some of them. The sample contains about 110,000 clones, over 80% of which appear only once. Sequences were obtained from peripheral blood. The receptors here all came from a woman in her 70s with acute or convalescent COVID-19.

V usage is TRBV7-6 and J usage is TRBJ2-1; 10 bases line up with TRBD2. The germline V gene has CDR1 SGHVS and CDR2 FNYEAQ. The V and J ends lost 1 base and 5 bases, in that order; junction bases with no gene match: 5. This CDR3 is built from 16 residues. The CDR3 DNA follows: TGTGCCAGCAGCTTAGACTTCGGGACTAGCGACAATGAGCAGTTCTTC. Protein sequence: CASSLDFGTSDNEQFF.

This clone was observed a single time. The CDR3: CASSSLMTEEQYF. In nucleotides, the CDR3 is TGTGCCAGCAGTTCCCTAATGACGGAGGAGCAGTACTTC. The chain links TRBV27 to TRBJ2-7; no definite D call. The germline V and J ends were trimmed by 4 bases and 7 bases, with 14 bases remaining between them. Germline values: CDR1 MNHEY, CDR2 SMNVEV (reference sequence). The CDR3 has 13 amino acids.

The V call is TRBV7-2, the J call TRBJ1-1, with D maybe TRBD1 (5 bases). V was clipped by 6 bases and J by 1 base, with 12 bases between them. CDR1 SGHTA and CDR2 FQGNSA come from the germline V gene. The CDR3 is 14 amino acids. CDR3 coding DNA: TGTGCCAGCAGAAGGGCTCAGGGGAACACTGAAGCTTTCTTT. Its translation is CASRRAQGNTEAFF.

The rearrangement joins TRBV7-9 to TRBJ2-3, with 9 bases fitting TRBD1. CDR3 length equals 13 residues. After removal of 5 bases from V and 14 bases from J, the junction contained 11 bases not matched to a gene. The V gene's germline CDR1 is SEHNR and CDR2 FQNEAQ (reference sequence). CDR3 amino acids: CASSPPGQGDRYF. CDR3 bases: TGTGCCAGCAGCCCTCCGGGACAGGGTGATCGGTATTTT.

This clone was recorded only once. V usage is TRBV5-6 and J usage is TRBJ2-2; tentative D call: TRBD1 (5 bases). Germline values: CDR1 SGHDT, CDR2 YYEEEE. Deletions cut 4 bases from V and 9 bases from J, with 16 bases between. The CDR3 has 14 amino acids. CDR3 DNA sequence: TGTGCCAGCAGCGTTTCCCCAGGGTTCAGGGAGCTGTTTTTT. It specifies CASSVSPGFRELFF.

The chain has TRBV7-9 and TRBJ1-2; TRBD1 is a possible D gene (6 bases). Germline CDR1 is SEHNR and CDR2 is FQNEAQ (reference sequence). With 5 bases removed from V and 6 bases from J, the gap between germline ends came to 22 bases. The CDR3 is 16 residues long. CDR3 nucleotide sequence: TGTGCCAGCAGCCCGCGGGGGCGGGGCCGTGGGGATGGCTACACCTTC. Its protein is CASSPRGRGRGDGYTF. The complete variable domain, with remaining parts taken from reference TRBV7-9 and TRBJ1-2, reads DTGVSQNPRHKITKRGQNVTFRCDPISEHNRLYWYRQTLGQGPEFLTYFQNEAQLEKSRLLSDRFSAERPKGSFSTLEIQRTEQGDSAMYLCASSPRGRGRGDGYTFGSGTRLTVV.

The chain recombines TRBV7-9 with TRBJ2-7; tentatively, D is TRBD1 (7 bases). The germline CDR1 and CDR2 sequences are SEHNR and FQNEAQ (reference sequence). CDR3 length: 15 residues. The ends were cut back, 5 bases at V and 2 bases at J, with 16 bases in the middle. The CDR3 is CASSALQGGPYEQYF. The CDR3 region has the DNA TGTGCCAGCAGCGCCCTGCAGGGGGGTCCCTACGAGCAGTACTTC.

This clone has a single count. J is TRBJ2-5 and V is TRBV20-1, with TRBD2 matching over 9 bases. Germline CDR1 is DFQATT and CDR2 is SNEGSKA (reference sequence). J lost 1 base, V lost 3 bases, and 9 bases had no gene match. CDR3 length: 16 amino acids. DNA for the CDR3: TGCAGTGCTAGTAATTGGCGGGGGGGCACCCAAGAGACCCAGTACTTC. Translating gives CSASNWRGGTQETQYF.

This chain connects TRBV7-6 to TRBJ1-4; 9 bases line up with TRBD1. Germline CDR1 and CDR2: SGHVS and FNYEAQ. The CDR3 has 15 amino acids. J gave up 7 bases and V 5 bases, and 8 bases lay outside the gene matches. The CDR3 sequence is CASSHGTGSSEKLFF. In DNA form, the CDR3 reads TGTGCCAGCAGCCATGGGACAGGGAGCAGTGAAAAACTGTTTTTT.

This clone was observed a handful of times. The chain couples TRBV6-5 to TRBJ2-5; 8 bases are a match to TRBD1. There are 12 residues in the CDR3. The J segment lost 5 bases and the V segment lost 9 bases, leaving 5 bases of the junction unmatched. Germline V gene sequence: CDR1 MNHEY, CDR2 SVGAGI. The CDR3 DNA sequence: TGTGCCAGTAGGACAGGGCTTGAGACCCAGTACTTC. Its protein product is CASRTGLETQYF.

This chain links TRBV5-6 with TRBJ2-7; no reliable D call. Germline V gives CDR1 SGHDT, CDR2 YYEEEE. Trimming shortened V by 2 bases and J by 0 bases, and 6 bases separated the two germline ends. The CDR3 consists of 13 residues. DNA for the CDR3: TGTGCCAGCAGCTTACCCAGCTCCTACGAGCAGTACTTC. As protein: CASSLPSSYEQYF.

In the case of this clone: Other DNA sequences within the sample encode an identical CDR3. This chain uses TRBV18 with TRBJ2-5; 8 bases are shared with TRBD2. From germline, CDR1 is KGHSH and CDR2 LQKENI. The CDR3 consists of 14 residues. The V segment lost 0 bases and the J segment 5 bases; nucleotides outside the gene matches: 2. The CDR3 protein is CASSPPSGKETQYF. In nucleotides, the CDR3 is TGTGCCAGCTCACCACCTAGCGGGAAGGAGACCCAGTACTTC.

J is TRBJ2-3 and V is TRBV6-5; TRBD2 might be the D (6 bases). This CDR3 is built from 12 residues. The germline V gene has CDR1 MNHEY and CDR2 SVGAGI. V was cut by 10 bases and J by 4 bases, with 12 bases left in between. CDR3 DNA sequence: TGTGCCACCAAACGGGAGTCAGATACGCAGTATTTT. As protein: CATKRESDTQYF.

Here the CDR3 DNA reads TGTGCCAGCACTCCGAACCTAGTAAGTCTTCTCGGGGAGCTGTTTTTT. It is translated as CASTPNLVSLLGELFF. J is TRBJ2-2 and V is TRBV11-2; D is unresolved. The CDR3 totals 16 residues. V lost 7 bases and J 7 bases, leaving 22 bases between the germline ends. The germline V gene encodes CDR1 SGHAT and CDR2 FQNNGV.

The chain carries TRBV27 and TRBJ2-1; TRBD2 matches at 13 bases. Germline V gene lookup returns CDR1 MNHEY and CDR2 SMNVEV (reference sequence). After removal of 9 bases from V and 9 bases from J, the junction contained 11 bases not matched to a gene. The CDR3 totals 15 residues. In DNA form, the CDR3 reads TGTGCCAGACCTAACTCACTAGCGGGGGGGTGTGAGCAGTTCTTC. This sequence encodes CARPNSLAGGCEQFF.

This clone was seen more than once but under ten times. The V gene is TRBV19, the J gene TRBJ2-2; 15 bases are shared with TRBD2. CDR3 size: 15 residues. Germline V gene lookup returns CDR1 LNHDA and CDR2 SQIVND (reference sequence). With 11 bases clipped from V and 5 bases from J, the junction kept 6 bases outside the gene matches. The CDR3 region has the DNA TGTGCCTCGGGACTAGCGGGGGGTGGTACCGGGGAGCTGTTTTTT. This sequence encodes CASGLAGGGTGELFF.